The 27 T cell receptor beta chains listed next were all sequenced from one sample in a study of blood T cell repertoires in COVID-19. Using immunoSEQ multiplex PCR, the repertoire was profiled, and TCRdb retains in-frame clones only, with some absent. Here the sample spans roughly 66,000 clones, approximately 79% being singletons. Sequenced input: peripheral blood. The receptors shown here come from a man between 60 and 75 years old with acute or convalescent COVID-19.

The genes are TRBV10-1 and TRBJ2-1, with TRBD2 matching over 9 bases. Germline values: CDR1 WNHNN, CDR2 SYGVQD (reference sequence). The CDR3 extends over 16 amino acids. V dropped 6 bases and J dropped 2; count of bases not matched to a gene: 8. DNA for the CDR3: TGCGCCAGCAGCGGGGACTTAGCGGGGGCCTACAATGAGCAGTTCTTC. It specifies CASSGDLAGAYNEQFF.

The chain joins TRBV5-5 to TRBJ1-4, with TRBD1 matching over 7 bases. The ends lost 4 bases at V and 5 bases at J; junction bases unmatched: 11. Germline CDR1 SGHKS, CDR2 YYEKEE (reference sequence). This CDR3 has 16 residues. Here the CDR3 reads CASSQQGSSPNEKLFF. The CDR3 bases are TGTGCCAGCAGCCAACAGGGGTCCTCTCCCAATGAAAAACTGTTTTTT.

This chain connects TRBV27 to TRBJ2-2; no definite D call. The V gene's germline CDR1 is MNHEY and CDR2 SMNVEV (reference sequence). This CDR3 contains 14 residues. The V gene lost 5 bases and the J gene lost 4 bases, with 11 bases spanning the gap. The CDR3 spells CASSLTAGTGELFF. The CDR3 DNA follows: TGTGCCAGCAGTCTTACAGCAGGCACCGGGGAGCTGTTTTTT.

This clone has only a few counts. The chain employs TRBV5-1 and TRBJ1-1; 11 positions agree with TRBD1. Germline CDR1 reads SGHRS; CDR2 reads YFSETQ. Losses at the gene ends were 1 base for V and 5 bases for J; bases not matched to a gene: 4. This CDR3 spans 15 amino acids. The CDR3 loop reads CASSLYRDRGTEAFF. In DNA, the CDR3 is TGCGCCAGCAGCTTGTACCGGGACAGGGGGACTGAAGCTTTCTTT.

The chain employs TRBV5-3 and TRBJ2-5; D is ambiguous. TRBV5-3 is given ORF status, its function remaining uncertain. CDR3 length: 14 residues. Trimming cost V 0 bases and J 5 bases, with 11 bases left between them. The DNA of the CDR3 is TGTGCCAGAAGCTTGGGAACAATTTGGGAGACCCAGTACTTC. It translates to CARSLGTIWETQYF.

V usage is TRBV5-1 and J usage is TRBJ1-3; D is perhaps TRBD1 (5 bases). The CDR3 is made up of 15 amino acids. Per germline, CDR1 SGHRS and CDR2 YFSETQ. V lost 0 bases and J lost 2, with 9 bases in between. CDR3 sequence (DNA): TGCGCCAGCAGCTTGGATCCAGGGACTGGAAACACCATATATTTT. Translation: CASSLDPGTGNTIYF. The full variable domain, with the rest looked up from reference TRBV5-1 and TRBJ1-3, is KAGVTQTPRYLIKTRGQQVTLSCSPISGHRSVSWYQQTPGQGLQFLFEYFSETQRNKGNFPGRFSGRQFSNSRSEMNVSTLELGDSALYLCASSLDPGTGNTIYFGEGSWLTVV.

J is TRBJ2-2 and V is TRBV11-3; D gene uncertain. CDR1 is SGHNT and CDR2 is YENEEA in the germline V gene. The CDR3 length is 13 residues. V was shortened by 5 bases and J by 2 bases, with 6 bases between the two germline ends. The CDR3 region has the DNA TGTGCCAGCAGCCCAACTAACACCGGGGAGCTGTTTTTT. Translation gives CASSPTNTGELFF. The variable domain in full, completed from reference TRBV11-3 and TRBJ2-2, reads EAGVVQSPRYKIIEKKQPVAFWCNPISGHNTLYWYLQNLGQGPELLIRYENEEAVDDSQLPKDRFSAERLKGVDSTLKIQPAELGDSAVYLCASSPTNTGELFFGEGSRLTVL.

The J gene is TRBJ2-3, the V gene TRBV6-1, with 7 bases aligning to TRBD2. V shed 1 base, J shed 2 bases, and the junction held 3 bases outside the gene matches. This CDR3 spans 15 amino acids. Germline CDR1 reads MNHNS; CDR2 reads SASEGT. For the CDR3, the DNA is TGTGCCAGCAGTGAAGATGGGGGGGACACAGATACGCAGTATTTT. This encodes CASSEDGGDTDTQYF.

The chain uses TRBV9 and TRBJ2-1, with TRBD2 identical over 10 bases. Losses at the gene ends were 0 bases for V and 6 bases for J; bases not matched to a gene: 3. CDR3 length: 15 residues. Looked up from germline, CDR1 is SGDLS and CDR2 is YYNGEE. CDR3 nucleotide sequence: TGTGCCAGCAGCGTAGCAGCGGGGGGGCCCAATGAGCAGTTCTTC. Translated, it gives CASSVAAGGPNEQFF.

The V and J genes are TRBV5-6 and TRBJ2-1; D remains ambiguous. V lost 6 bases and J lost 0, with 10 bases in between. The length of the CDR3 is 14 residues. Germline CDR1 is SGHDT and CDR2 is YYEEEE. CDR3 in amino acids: CASMTWSSYNEQFF. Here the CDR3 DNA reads TGTGCCAGCATGACCTGGAGCTCCTACAATGAGCAGTTCTTC.

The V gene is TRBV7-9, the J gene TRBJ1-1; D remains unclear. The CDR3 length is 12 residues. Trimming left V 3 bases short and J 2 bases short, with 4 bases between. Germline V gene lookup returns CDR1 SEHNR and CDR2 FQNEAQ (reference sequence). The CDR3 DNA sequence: TGTGCCAGCAGCTTTAGAAACACTGAAGCTTTCTTT. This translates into CASSFRNTEAFF.

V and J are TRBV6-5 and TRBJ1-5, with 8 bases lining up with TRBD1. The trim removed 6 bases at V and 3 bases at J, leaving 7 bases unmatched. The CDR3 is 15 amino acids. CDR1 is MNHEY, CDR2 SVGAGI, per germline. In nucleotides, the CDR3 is TGTGCCAGCAGCCCCCGGACAGGGTCCAATCAGCCCCAGCATTTT. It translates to CASSPRTGSNQPQHF.

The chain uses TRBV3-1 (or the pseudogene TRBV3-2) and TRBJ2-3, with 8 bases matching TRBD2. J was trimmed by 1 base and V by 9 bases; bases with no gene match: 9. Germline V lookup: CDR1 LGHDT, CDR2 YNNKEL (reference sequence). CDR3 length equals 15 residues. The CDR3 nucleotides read TGTGCCAGTGCAGGGGCGGGGGGTCGCACAGATACGCAGTATTTT. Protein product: CASAGAGGRTDTQYF.

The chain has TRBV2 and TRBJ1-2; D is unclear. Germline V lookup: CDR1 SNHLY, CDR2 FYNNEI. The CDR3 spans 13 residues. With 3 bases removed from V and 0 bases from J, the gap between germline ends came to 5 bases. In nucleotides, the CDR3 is TGTGCCAGCAGTGACCCAGCTAACTATGGCTACACCTTC. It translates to CASSDPANYGYTF.

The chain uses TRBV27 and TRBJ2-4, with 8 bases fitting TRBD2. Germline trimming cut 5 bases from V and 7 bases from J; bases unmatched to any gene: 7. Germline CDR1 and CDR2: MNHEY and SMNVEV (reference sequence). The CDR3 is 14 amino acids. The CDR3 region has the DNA TGTGCCAGCAGTAGCGGGACTAGTCGGAACATTCAGTACTTC. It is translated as CASSSGTSRNIQYF.

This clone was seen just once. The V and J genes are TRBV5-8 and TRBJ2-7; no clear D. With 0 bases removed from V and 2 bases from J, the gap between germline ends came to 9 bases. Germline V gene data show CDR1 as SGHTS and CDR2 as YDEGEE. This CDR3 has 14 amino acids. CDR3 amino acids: CASSLAGKTYEQYF. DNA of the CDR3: TGTGCCAGCAGCTTGGCTGGCAAAACCTACGAGCAGTACTTC.

The CDR3 nucleotides are TGTGCCTGGATTTCAGTCGTTGAAGCTTTCTTT. This translates into CAWISVVEAFF. V gene TRBV30 combines with J gene TRBJ1-1; no definite D call. V was shortened by 4 bases and J by 7 bases, with 10 bases between the two germline ends. Germline CDR1 and CDR2: GTSNPN and SVGIG (reference sequence). The CDR3 sequence is 11 residues long.

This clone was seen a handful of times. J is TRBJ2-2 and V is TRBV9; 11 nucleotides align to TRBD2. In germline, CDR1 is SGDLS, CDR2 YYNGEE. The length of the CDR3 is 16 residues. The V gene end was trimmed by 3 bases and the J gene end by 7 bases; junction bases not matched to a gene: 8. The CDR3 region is CASSAPGLAGGGELFF. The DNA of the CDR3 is TGTGCCAGCAGCGCTCCCGGACTAGCGGGCGGCGGGGAGCTGTTTTTT.

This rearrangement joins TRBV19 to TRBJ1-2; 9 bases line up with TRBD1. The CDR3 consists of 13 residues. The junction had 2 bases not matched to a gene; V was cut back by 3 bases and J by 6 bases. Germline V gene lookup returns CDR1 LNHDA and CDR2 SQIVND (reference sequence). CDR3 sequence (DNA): TGTGCCAGTAGTATTAGGACAGGGGATGGCTACACCTTC. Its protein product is CASSIRTGDGYTF. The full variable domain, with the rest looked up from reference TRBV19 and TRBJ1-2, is DGGITQSPKYLFRKEGQNVTLSCEQNLNHDAMYWYRQDPGQGLRLIYYSQIVNDFQKGDIAEGYSVSREKKESFPLTVTSAQKNPTAFYLCASSIRTGDGYTFGSGTRLTVV.

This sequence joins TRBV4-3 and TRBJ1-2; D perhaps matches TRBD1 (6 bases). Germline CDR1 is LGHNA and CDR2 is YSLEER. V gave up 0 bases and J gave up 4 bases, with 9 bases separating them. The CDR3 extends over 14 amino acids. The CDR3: CASSQDLQGYGYTF. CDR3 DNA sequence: TGCGCCAGCAGCCAAGATTTACAGGGCTATGGCTACACCTTC.

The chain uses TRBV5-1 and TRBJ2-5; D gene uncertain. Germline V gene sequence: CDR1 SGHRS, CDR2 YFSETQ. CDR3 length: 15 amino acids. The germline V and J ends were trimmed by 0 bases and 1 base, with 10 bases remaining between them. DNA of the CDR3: TGCGCCAGCAGCTTGGCCACAGTAACCCAAGAGACCCAGTACTTC. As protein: CASSLATVTQETQYF.

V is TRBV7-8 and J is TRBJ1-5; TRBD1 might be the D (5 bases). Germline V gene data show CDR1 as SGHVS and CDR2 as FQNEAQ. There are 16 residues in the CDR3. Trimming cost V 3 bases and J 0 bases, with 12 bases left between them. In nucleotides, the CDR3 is TGTGCCAGCAGCTTGAGGGACTCTAATAGCAATCAGCCCCAGCATTTT. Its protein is CASSLRDSNSNQPQHF.

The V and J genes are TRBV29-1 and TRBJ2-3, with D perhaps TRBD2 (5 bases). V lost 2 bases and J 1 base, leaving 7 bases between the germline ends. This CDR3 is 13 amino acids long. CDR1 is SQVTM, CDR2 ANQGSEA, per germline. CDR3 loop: CSVELGGTDTQYF. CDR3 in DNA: TGCAGCGTTGAACTCGGGGGCACAGATACGCAGTATTTT.

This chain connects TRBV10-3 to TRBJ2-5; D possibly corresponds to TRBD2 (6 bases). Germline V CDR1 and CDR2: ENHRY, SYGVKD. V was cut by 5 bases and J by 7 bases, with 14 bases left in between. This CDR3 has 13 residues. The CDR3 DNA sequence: TGTGCCATCAGTAACACCTTGGGGGGGACCCAGTACTTC. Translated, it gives CAISNTLGGTQYF.

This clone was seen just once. The CDR3 sequence: CASSQEGDRKNYGYTF. For the CDR3, the DNA is TGCGCCAGCAGCCAAGAAGGTGACAGGAAGAACTATGGCTACACCTTC. The genes are TRBV4-3 and TRBJ1-2, with D perhaps TRBD1 (6 bases). The CDR3 spans 16 residues. V shed 0 bases and J shed 2 bases, with 13 bases lying between them. Germline-derived CDR1 and CDR2 are LGHNA and YSLEER.

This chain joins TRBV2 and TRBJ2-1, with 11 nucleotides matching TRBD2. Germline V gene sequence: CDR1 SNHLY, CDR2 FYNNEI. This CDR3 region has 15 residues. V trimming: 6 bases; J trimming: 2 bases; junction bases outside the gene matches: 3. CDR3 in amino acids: CASSSSGGAYNEQFF. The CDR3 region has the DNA TGTGCCAGCAGCAGTAGCGGGGGGGCCTACAATGAGCAGTTCTTC. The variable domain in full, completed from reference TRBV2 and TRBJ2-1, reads EPEVTQTPSHQVTQMGQEVILRCVPISNHLYFYWYRQILGQKVEFLVSFYNNEISEKSEIFDDQFSVERPDGSNFTLKIRSTKLEDSAMYFCASSSSGGAYNEQFFGPGTRLTVL.

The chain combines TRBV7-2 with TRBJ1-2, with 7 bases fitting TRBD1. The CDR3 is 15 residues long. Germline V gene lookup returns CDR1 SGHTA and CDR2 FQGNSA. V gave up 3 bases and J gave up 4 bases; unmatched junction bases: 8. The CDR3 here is CASSFGTAKGYGYTF. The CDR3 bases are TGTGCCAGCAGCTTCGGGACAGCTAAGGGCTATGGCTACACCTTC.